The next 32 T cell receptor beta chains were all read from a single sample in a study of vaccination and CD4 T cells after COVID-19. Their recognized antigens are unknown. With the Oncomine TCR Beta short-read assay, DNA from cultured CD4+ T cells was sequenced. TCRdb analysed the PCR reads with MiXCR anew, one entry per CDR3 protein. Of fewer than 20,000 distinct CDR3 sequences detected, around 52% appear once; the ten largest clones hold over 15%. Treatment noted: approximately nine-day PBMC culture with coronavirus spike peptide pools or control peptides (ViraFEST assay). The sequences come from CD4+ T cells from blood, cultured in vitro, collected before SARS-CoV-2 vaccination. The source of these receptors is a human donor who had recovered from COVID-19.

This chain joins TRBV25-1 and TRBJ1-2, with D uncertain. The germline CDR1 and CDR2 sequences are MGHDK and SYGVNS. V dropped 4 bases and J dropped 8 bases, with 14 bases sitting between them. The CDR3 runs to 13 residues. CDR3: CASSGEGLSGYTF. CDR3 coding DNA: TGTGCCAGCAGTGGTGAAGGACTTTCCGGCTACACCTTC.

This clonotype was picked up a small number of times. The chain combines TRBV19 with TRBJ1-1; 7 bases fit TRBD1. V gave up 6 bases and J gave up 8 bases; unmatched junction bases: 3. This CDR3 contains 11 residues. Germline-derived CDR1 and CDR2 are LNHDA and SQIVND (reference sequence). The CDR3 DNA reads as TGTGCCAGTAGGACAGGGTCCGAAGCTTTCTTT. Amino acids: CASRTGSEAFF.

The gene calls are TRBV10-1 and TRBJ2-7, with a tentative D call TRBD1 (6 bases). The CDR3 runs 15 residues. Germline CDR1 WNHNN, CDR2 SYGVQD (reference sequence). V lost 6 bases to trimming and J lost 2 bases, with 17 bases between them. The chain's CDR3 is CASRGRIWDTYEQYF. The CDR3 DNA follows: TGCGCCAGCAGGGGGCGTATTTGGGACACCTACGAGCAGTACTTC.

Only one count was recorded for this clonotype. The chain is built from TRBV6-1 and TRBJ1-5; tentative D call: TRBD1 (6 bases). The CDR3 runs to 16 residues. Trimming stripped 3 bases from V and 7 bases from J, with 19 bases between. Germline lookup yields CDR1 MNHNS and CDR2 SASEGT. CDR3 coding DNA: TGTGCCAGCAGTGAGTCAAACGGGGGGCTGAGGCAGCCCCAGCATTTT. Protein: CASSESNGGLRQPQHF.

The chain employs TRBV11-3 and TRBJ1-1; D unresolved. V lost 2 bases and J lost 2, with 6 bases in between. Germline CDR1 SGHNT, CDR2 YENEEA. This CDR3 comprises 13 residues. CDR3 in amino acids: CASSLLGNTEAFF. The CDR3 DNA reads TGTGCCAGCAGCTTACTAGGAAACACTGAAGCTTTCTTT.

In DNA, the CDR3 is TGTGCCAGCTCTAGCGGAGGGTACGAGCAGTACTTC. Protein product: CASSSGGYEQYF. The chain carries TRBV15 and TRBJ2-7; 7 bases fit TRBD2. The CDR3 has 12 amino acids. CDR1 is LNHNV and CDR2 is YYDKDF in the germline V gene (reference sequence). Unmatched junction bases numbered 7, after V lost 10 bases and J lost 4 bases.

This chain uses TRBV12-3 or TRBV12-4 with TRBJ1-6; 8 bases line up with TRBD1. The V segment lost 5 bases and the J segment 7 bases; nucleotides outside the gene matches: 13. This CDR3 region has 17 residues. The CDR3 region is CASSQSPGQGRNSPLHF. In DNA, the CDR3 is TGTGCCAGCAGTCAAAGCCCCGGACAGGGCCGCAATTCACCCCTCCACTTT.

The chain uses TRBV7-2 and TRBJ2-2; D ambiguous. Trimming pared 2 bases from V and 5 bases from J, leaving 9 bases between. The germline gives CDR1 SGHTA, CDR2 FQGNSA. The CDR3 is 14 residues long. CDR3: CASSLHPGTGELFF. CDR3 coding DNA: TGTGCCAGCAGCTTACACCCGGGTACCGGGGAGCTGTTTTTT.

The chain couples TRBV2 to TRBJ2-7; 8 bases are a match to TRBD2. The junction had 3 bases not matched to a gene; V was cut back by 1 base and J by 4 bases. The CDR3 is made up of 14 amino acids. CDR1 SNHLY and CDR2 FYNNEI come from the germline V gene. CDR3 amino acids: CASSEGAGVYEQYF. The DNA for the CDR3 is TGTGCCAGCAGTGAAGGAGCGGGGGTATACGAGCAGTACTTC.

The chain joins TRBV28 to TRBJ1-2, with TRBD1 as a possible D gene (6 bases). Trimming left V 6 bases short and J 5 bases short, with 22 bases between. Looked up from germline, CDR1 is MDHEN and CDR2 is SYDVKM. This CDR3 comprises 16 residues. CDR3 sequence (DNA): TGTGCCAGCAGATACCCCACAGGCAGGGGACCTTATGGCTACACCTTC. Translation: CASRYPTGRGPYGYTF.

The V and J genes are TRBV6-1 and TRBJ1-2; D may be TRBD1 (5 bases). The V and J ends lost 5 bases and 2 bases respectively, with 21 bases between them. The germline V gene has CDR1 MNHNS and CDR2 SASEGT. This CDR3 contains 17 residues. This chain's CDR3 is CASSKPRGGRRNYGYTF. As DNA, the CDR3 is TGTGCCAGCAGTAAACCGAGGGGTGGGAGGCGGAACTATGGCTACACCTTC.

This clonotype was observed a handful of times. V usage is TRBV6-1 and J usage is TRBJ1-5, with D possibly matching TRBD1 (5 bases). Germline-derived CDR1 and CDR2 are MNHNS and SASEGT. V shed 2 bases and J shed 7 bases, with 9 bases lying between them. This CDR3 has 13 residues. The CDR3 DNA reads as TGTGCCAGCAGTGAAAACCGGGGGCAGCCCCAGCATTTT. As protein: CASSENRGQPQHF.

This clonotype was detected a few times. This rearrangement joins TRBV19 to TRBJ1-5, with TRBD1 matching 9 bases. This CDR3 contains 15 residues. After removal of 4 bases from V and 3 bases from J, the junction contained 4 bases not matched to a gene. CDR1 and CDR2 (germline): LNHDA, SQIVND (reference sequence). CDR3 sequence (DNA): TGTGCCAGTAGTACAGACAGGGGGTCCAATCAGCCCCAGCATTTT. It specifies CASSTDRGSNQPQHF.

V gene TRBV19 combines with J gene TRBJ1-5; D not resolved. Trimming took 4 bases from V and 6 from J, leaving 10 bases between them. Germline CDR1 and CDR2: LNHDA and SQIVND (reference sequence). The CDR3 loop spans 13 amino acids. The CDR3 coding sequence is TGTGCCAGTAGTACCCAGACGGGTCAGCCCCAGCATTTT. It codes for CASSTQTGQPQHF.

This clonotype was observed a handful of times. The chain has TRBV20-1 and TRBJ1-2; D gene unclear. The V gene lost 1 base and the J gene lost 6 bases, with 18 bases spanning the gap. CDR1 is DFQATT and CDR2 is SNEGSKA in the germline V gene (reference sequence). The length of the CDR3 is 15 residues. The CDR3, as DNA: TGCAGTGCTAGAGTGGGGTCTCCGCGTGGGAATGGCTACACCTTC. As protein: CSARVGSPRGNGYTF.

This clonotype was counted only a few times. This chain uses TRBV7-2 with TRBJ1-1; unclear D gene. Germline V gives CDR1 SGHTA, CDR2 FQGNSA. Trimming removed 1 base from V and 4 bases from J, with 7 bases in between. The CDR3 consists of 13 residues. The CDR3 loop reads CASSLGSGTEAFF. CDR3 in DNA: TGTGCCAGCAGCTTAGGATCGGGCACTGAAGCTTTCTTT.

The chain joins TRBV6-1 to TRBJ2-7; D call uncertain. Trimming left V 6 bases short and J 3 bases short, with 9 bases between. Germline V lookup: CDR1 MNHNS, CDR2 SASEGT. This CDR3 has 12 amino acids. The CDR3 nucleotides are TGTGCCAGCAGCCTATCGGACTACGAGCAGTACTTC. Protein product: CASSLSDYEQYF.

V and J are TRBV11-2 and TRBJ2-1; 13 bases are shared with TRBD2. This CDR3 has 15 amino acids. Germline CDR1 and CDR2: SGHAT and FQNNGV. Unmatched junction bases numbered 9, after V lost 7 bases and J lost 9 bases. Written as DNA, the CDR3 is TGTGCCAGCATCAGGGGACTAGCGGGATCGGGTGAGCAGTTCTTC. Encoded protein: CASIRGLAGSGEQFF.

The genes are TRBV7-9 and TRBJ1-2; possible D gene TRBD1, 5 bases. The CDR3 length is 18 residues. The V gene's germline CDR1 is SEHNR and CDR2 FQNEAQ (reference sequence). V lost 2 bases, J lost 2 bases, and 21 bases lay in between. Written as DNA, the CDR3 is TGTGCCAGCAGCTTATATTCGGGGCACGCAGGGCTCAACTATGGCTACACCTTC. Translation gives CASSLYSGHAGLNYGYTF.

The V and J genes are TRBV5-4 and TRBJ2-3, with 7 bases that match TRBD1. In germline, CDR1 is SGHNT, CDR2 YYREEE (reference sequence). The length of the CDR3 is 17 residues. V shed 4 bases and J 2 bases; nucleotides not matched to a gene: 13. Written as DNA, the CDR3 is TGTGCCAGCAGCCCTCCTATGACAGGGAGCTACACAGATACGCAGTATTTT. This gives the protein CASSPPMTGSYTDTQYF.

The J gene is TRBJ2-1, the V gene TRBV7-9; 7 nucleotides align to TRBD1. The ends lost 5 bases at V and 5 bases at J; junction bases unmatched: 15. The CDR3 totals 17 residues. Germline loops: CDR1 SEHNR, CDR2 FQNEAQ (reference sequence). This CDR3 reads CASSVLQGRRGDNEQFF. CDR3 DNA: TGTGCCAGCAGCGTATTACAGGGGCGCAGAGGGGACAATGAGCAGTTCTTC.

This clonotype was observed a handful of times. J is TRBJ1-2 and V is TRBV28; D is unresolved. The CDR3 runs 14 residues. In germline, CDR1 is MDHEN, CDR2 SYDVKM. V was clipped by 4 bases and J by 7 bases, with 16 bases between them. CDR3 loop: CASSSGPQEVGYTF. As DNA, the CDR3 is TGTGCCAGCAGTTCGGGCCCCCAGGAAGTTGGCTACACCTTC.

This clonotype was counted between two and nine times. The J gene is TRBJ1-2, the V gene TRBV19, with D possibly matching TRBD1 (5 bases). Trimming removed 5 bases at V and 6 bases at J, with 25 bases between. This CDR3 spans 17 amino acids. Per the germline V gene, CDR1 is LNHDA and CDR2 is SQIVND (reference sequence). CDR3 in DNA: TGTGCCAGTAGTTTCTCGGGACTCCCAAATTTGGAGGATGGCTACACCTTC. This encodes CASSFSGLPNLEDGYTF.

V is TRBV7-2 and J is TRBJ2-2, with D unclear. V gave up 7 bases and J gave up 2 bases, with 11 bases separating them. CDR1 and CDR2 (germline): SGHTA, FQGNSA. The CDR3 contains 14 residues. The CDR3 is CASNGPSNTGELFF. As DNA, the CDR3 is TGTGCCAGCAACGGGCCTTCTAACACCGGGGAGCTGTTTTTT.

The V call is TRBV12-3 or TRBV12-4, the J call TRBJ1-5; D ambiguous. V dropped 6 bases and J dropped 8 bases, with 11 bases sitting between them. The CDR3 length is 12 residues. The CDR3: CASRQGSEPQHF. The DNA of the CDR3 is TGTGCCAGCAGACAAGGTTCGGAGCCCCAGCATTTT.

V is TRBV6-1 and J is TRBJ2-5; a possible D gene is TRBD1 (6 bases). Deletions cut 5 bases from V and 1 base from J, with 8 bases between. The CDR3 has 13 residues. Germline CDR1 is MNHNS and CDR2 is SASEGT. The CDR3, as DNA: TGTGCCAGCAGTCACAGGGTCCAAGAGACCCAGTACTTC. It translates to CASSHRVQETQYF.

The chain links TRBV11-3 to TRBJ2-3; 7 nucleotides match TRBD2. V dropped 5 bases and J dropped 4; count of bases not matched to a gene: 6. CDR3 length: 14 residues. Germline V gene lookup returns CDR1 SGHNT and CDR2 YENEEA. The CDR3: CASSPLRGADTQYF. The CDR3 nucleotides are TGTGCCAGCAGCCCATTACGGGGGGCAGATACGCAGTATTTT.

The chain couples TRBV20-1 to TRBJ1-5; D is perhaps TRBD1 (5 bases). The CDR3 totals 13 residues. Per the germline V gene, CDR1 is DFQATT and CDR2 is SNEGSKA (reference sequence). Trimming pared 1 base from V and 7 bases from J, leaving 11 bases between. The CDR3 nucleotides read TGCAGTGCTAGAGCGGGGGAAGGCCAGCCCCAGCATTTT. It codes for CSARAGEGQPQHF.

The genes are TRBV30 and TRBJ1-2; no definite D call. The germline gives CDR1 GTSNPN, CDR2 SVGIG (reference sequence). The CDR3 loop spans 11 amino acids. The V end was cut by 0 bases, the J end by 7 bases, with 6 bases between. The CDR3 loop reads CAWSVPGGYTF. As DNA, the CDR3 is TGTGCCTGGAGTGTACCGGGTGGCTACACCTTC.

The genes are TRBV19 and TRBJ2-7, with 10 bases lining up with TRBD2. The CDR3 is 16 amino acids. Germline trimming cut 2 bases from V and 6 bases from J; bases unmatched to any gene: 10. Germline V gene data show CDR1 as LNHDA and CDR2 as SQIVND (reference sequence). The CDR3 DNA follows: TGTGCCAGTAGTATAAGCGGGAGGGCCGGCTTGCGCGAGCAGTACTTC. Encoded protein: CASSISGRAGLREQYF.

This chain uses TRBV20-1 with TRBJ2-2; the match to TRBD2 covers 12 bases. The CDR3 covers 16 residues. Germline V gives CDR1 DFQATT, CDR2 SNEGSKA (reference sequence). J lost 0 bases, V lost 1 base, and 0 bases had no gene match. The CDR3 nucleotides are TGCAGTGCTAGAGGACTAGCGGGGGCGAACACCGGGGAGCTGTTTTTT. This gives the protein CSARGLAGANTGELFF.

This chain uses TRBV19 with TRBJ2-7, with D perhaps assigned TRBD1 or TRBD2 (5 bases each). V was cut by 5 bases and J by 6 bases, with 17 bases left in between. Germline V CDR1 and CDR2: LNHDA, SQIVND (reference sequence). This CDR3 region has 14 residues. The CDR3 DNA reads as TGTGCCAGTAGTGTGGAACGAGGGGCTCGCGAGCAGTACTTC. As protein: CASSVERGAREQYF.